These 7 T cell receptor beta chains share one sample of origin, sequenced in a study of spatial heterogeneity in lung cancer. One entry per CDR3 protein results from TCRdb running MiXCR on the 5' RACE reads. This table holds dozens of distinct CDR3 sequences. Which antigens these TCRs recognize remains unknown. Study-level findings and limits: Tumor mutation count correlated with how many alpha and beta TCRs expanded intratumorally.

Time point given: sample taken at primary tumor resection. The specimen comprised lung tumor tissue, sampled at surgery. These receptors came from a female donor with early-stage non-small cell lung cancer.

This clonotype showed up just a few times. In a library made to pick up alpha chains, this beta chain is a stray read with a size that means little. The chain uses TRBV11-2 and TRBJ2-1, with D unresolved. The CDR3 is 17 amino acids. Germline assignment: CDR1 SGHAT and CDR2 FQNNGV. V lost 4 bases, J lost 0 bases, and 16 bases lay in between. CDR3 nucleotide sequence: TGTGCCAGCAGCTGGGGTAGTCCCCAAGACTCCTACAATGAGCAGTTCTTC. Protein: CASSWGSPQDSYNEQFF. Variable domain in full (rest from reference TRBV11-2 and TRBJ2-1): EAGVAQSPRYKIIEKRQSVAFWCNPISGHATLYWYQQILGQGPKLLIQFQNNGVVDDSQLPKDRFSAERLKGVDSTLKIQPAKLEDSAVYLCASSWGSPQDSYNEQFFGPGTRLTVL.

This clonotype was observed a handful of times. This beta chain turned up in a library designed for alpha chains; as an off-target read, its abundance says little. As DNA, the CDR3 is TGTGCCAGCAGCTTAGCTAGCGGTCCCCAAGAGACCCAGTACTTC. It is translated as CASSLASGPQETQYF. The V gene is TRBV7-7, the J gene TRBJ2-5; D perhaps matches TRBD2 (6 bases). Germline V gene lookup returns CDR1 SSHAT and CDR2 FNYEAQ (reference sequence). CDR3 size: 15 residues. The V gene lost 0 bases and the J gene lost 1 base, with 9 bases spanning the gap.

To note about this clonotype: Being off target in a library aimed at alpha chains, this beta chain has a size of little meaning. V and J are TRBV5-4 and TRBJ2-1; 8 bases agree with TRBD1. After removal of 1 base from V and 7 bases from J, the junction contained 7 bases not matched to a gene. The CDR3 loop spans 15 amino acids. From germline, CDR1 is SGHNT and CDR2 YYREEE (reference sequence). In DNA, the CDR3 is TGTGCCAGCAGCTTGCGGCAGGGGGCGGGTAATGAGCAGTTCTTC. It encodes CASSLRQGAGNEQFF.

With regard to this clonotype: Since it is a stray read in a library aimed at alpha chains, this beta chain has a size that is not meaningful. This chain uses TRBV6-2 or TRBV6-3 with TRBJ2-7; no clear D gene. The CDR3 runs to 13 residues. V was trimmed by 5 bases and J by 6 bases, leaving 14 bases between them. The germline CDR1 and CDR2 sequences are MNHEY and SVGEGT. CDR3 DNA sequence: TGTGCCAGCAGTACCGGGCCTTGGGGCGAGCAGTACTTC. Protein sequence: CASSTGPWGEQYF.

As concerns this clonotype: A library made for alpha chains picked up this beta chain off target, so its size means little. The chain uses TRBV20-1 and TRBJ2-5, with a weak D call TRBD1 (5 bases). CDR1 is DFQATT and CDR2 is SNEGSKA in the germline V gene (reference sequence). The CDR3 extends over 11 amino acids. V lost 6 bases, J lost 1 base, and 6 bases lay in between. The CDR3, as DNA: TGCAGTGCGCAGGGCCAAGAGACCCAGTACTTC. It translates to CSAQGQETQYF.

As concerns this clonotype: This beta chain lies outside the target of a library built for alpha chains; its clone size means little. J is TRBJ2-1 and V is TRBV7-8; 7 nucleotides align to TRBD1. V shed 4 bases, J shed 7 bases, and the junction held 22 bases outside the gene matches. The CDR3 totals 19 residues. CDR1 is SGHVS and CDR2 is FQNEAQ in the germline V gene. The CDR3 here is CASSSLPLDRGRSENEQFF. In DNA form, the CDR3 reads TGTGCCAGCAGCTCGTTACCACTCGATAGGGGGCGAAGTGAAAATGAGCAGTTCTTC.

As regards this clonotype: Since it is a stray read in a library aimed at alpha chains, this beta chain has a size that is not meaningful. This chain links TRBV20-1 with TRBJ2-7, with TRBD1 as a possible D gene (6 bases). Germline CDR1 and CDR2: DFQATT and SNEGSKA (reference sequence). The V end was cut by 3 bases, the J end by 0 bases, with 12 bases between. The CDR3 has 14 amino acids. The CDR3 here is CSASRQVSSYEQYF. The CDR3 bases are TGCAGTGCTAGTCGACAGGTGAGCTCCTACGAGCAGTACTTC.